This T cell receptor beta chain was captured by sequencing in a study of blood T cells in healthy people across ages. Findings and caveats of the study: When set beside aged donors, long-lived donors presented more naive CD4+ cells and higher diversity.

Comment on this clonotype: Its antigen is unknown.

Primers used in a second PCR of roughly 6 to 11 cycles were a sample-barcoded 5' primer and a J-beta primer mix. One entry per CDR3 protein results from TCRdb running MiXCR on the 5' RACE reads. The table lists 1,500,000 or so distinct CDR3 sequences, approximately 63% of them singletons. This TCR came from a man between 18 and 35 years old in good health. The sequenced sample consisted of blood.

CDR3 sequence reads: CASSHEAGSYYGYTF. The CDR3 nucleotides read TGTGCCAGCAGCCACGAGGCGGGGTCCTACTATGGCTACACCTTC. The chain carries TRBV3-1 and TRBJ1-2; D gene uncertain. Germline CDR1 LGHDT, CDR2 YNNKEL (reference sequence). This CDR3 comprises 15 residues. The V end was cut by 3 bases, the J end by 3 bases, with 14 bases between. Variable domain in full (rest from reference TRBV3-1 and TRBJ1-2): DTAVSQTPKYLVTQMGNDKSIKCEQNLGHDTMYWYKQDSKKFLKIMFSYNNKELIINETVPNRFSPKSPDKAHLNLHINSLELGDSAVYFCASSHEAGSYYGYTFGSGTRLTVV.